These 31 T cell receptor beta chains were sequenced from one sample in a study of shared clonotypes between healthy human individuals. Assay: immunoSEQ multiplex PCR; the TCRdb copy retains only in-frame clones and omits some. Of a few million clones listed, approximately 90% are singletons. The source material was naive CD4+ T cells sorted from blood. Regarding subset: CD45RA+ positively selected. The receptors stem from a man between 18 and 29 years old in good health.

The rearrangement links TRBV7-2 to TRBJ1-1, with D uncertain. There are 16 residues in the CDR3. The germline V and J ends were trimmed by 0 bases and 1 base, with 12 bases remaining between them. Germline V gene sequence: CDR1 SGHTA, CDR2 FQGNSA. CDR3 DNA: TGTGCCAGCAGCTTAGCGCGGGGAAGAACGAACACTGAAGCTTTCTTT. Translating gives CASSLARGRTNTEAFF.

This clone was recorded once. The chain combines TRBV6-5 with TRBJ1-5; D might be TRBD1 (5 bases). V lost 8 bases, J lost 5 bases, and 16 bases lay in between. The CDR3 covers 14 residues. The V gene's germline CDR1 is MNHEY and CDR2 SVGAGI. The CDR3 sequence is CASGFSPGDQPQHF. The CDR3 bases are TGTGCCAGCGGATTCAGCCCGGGGGATCAGCCCCAGCATTTT.

The chain carries TRBV2 and TRBJ2-5, with 7 bases fitting TRBD2. This CDR3 contains 13 residues. CDR1 SNHLY and CDR2 FYNNEI come from the germline V gene. The J segment lost 5 bases and the V segment lost 4 bases, leaving 4 bases of the junction unmatched. CDR3 protein: CASSAREGETQYF. Written as DNA, the CDR3 is TGTGCCAGCAGTGCCAGGGAGGGTGAGACCCAGTACTTC.

This chain links TRBV23-1 with TRBJ2-5; tentative D call: TRBD2 (5 bases). TRBV23-1 carries the ORF label, with uncertain function. This CDR3 is built from 16 residues. With 0 bases removed from V and 1 base from J, the gap between germline ends came to 12 bases. CDR3 protein: CASSQSIRGFQETQYF. The CDR3 bases are TGCGCCAGCAGTCAATCGATTAGAGGGTTCCAAGAGACCCAGTACTTC.

The chain combines TRBV27 with TRBJ2-7; 7 positions match TRBD2. V lost 6 bases, J lost 0 bases, and 23 bases stayed unmatched. The CDR3 is made up of 20 amino acids. The germline gives CDR1 MNHEY, CDR2 SMNVEV (reference sequence). The CDR3 DNA reads as TGTGCCAGCAGATCCTTGACCCTCGGACTAGGCCATATTCTCTCCTACGAGCAGTACTTC. The encoded protein is CASRSLTLGLGHILSYEQYF.

As to this clone: The sample contains more than one DNA sequence encoding this CDR3. The rearrangement joins TRBV5-1 to TRBJ2-2; D not certain. Trimming cost V 2 bases and J 1 base, with 6 bases left between them. The CDR3 consists of 14 residues. Germline lookup yields CDR1 SGHRS and CDR2 YFSETQ. CDR3 sequence reads: CASSFTGNTGELFF. The CDR3 DNA sequence: TGCGCCAGCAGCTTTACGGGGAACACCGGGGAGCTGTTTTTT.

This clone was counted once. V and J are TRBV7-2 and TRBJ2-7; either TRBD1 or TRBD2 may supply D (5 bases each). CDR1 is SGHTA, CDR2 FQGNSA, per germline. V lost 1 base to trimming and J lost 4 bases, with 26 bases between them. This CDR3 is built from 19 residues. CDR3 DNA sequence: TGTGCCAGCAGCTTAGATCCCGCAGGGTTGGGACGAAGGGAGTACGAGCAGTACTTC. Protein sequence: CASSLDPAGLGRREYEQYF.

The chain carries TRBV10-3 and TRBJ2-5; 8 nucleotides match TRBD2. The V segment lost 10 bases and the J segment 4 bases; nucleotides outside the gene matches: 17. Germline values: CDR1 ENHRY, CDR2 SYGVKD. The CDR3 spans 16 residues. The CDR3, as DNA: TGTGCCAGCCATCCAAGTGCAGGGCTAGCGGGAGAGACCCAGTACTTC. Protein sequence: CASHPSAGLAGETQYF.

The chain has TRBV9 and TRBJ2-7, with TRBD2 matching 10 bases. Looked up from germline, CDR1 is SGDLS and CDR2 is YYNGEE. V shed 2 bases, J shed 4 bases, and the junction held 6 bases outside the gene matches. CDR3 length: 15 residues. CDR3 amino acids: CASSVGLAEQYEQYF. CDR3 DNA: TGTGCCAGCAGCGTTGGACTAGCGGAACAATACGAGCAGTACTTC.

The genes are TRBV5-4 and TRBJ1-6; D is unresolved. Trimming left V 4 bases short and J 5 bases short, with 16 bases between. The CDR3 is 16 amino acids. Germline CDR1 reads SGHNT; CDR2 reads YYREEE (reference sequence). The CDR3 region has the DNA TGTGCCAGCAGCCCGGGGTCCACAGCGAATAATTCACCCCTCCACTTT. This gives the protein CASSPGSTANNSPLHF. Drawing the rest from reference TRBV5-4 and TRBJ1-6, the complete variable domain is ETGVTQSPTHLIKTRGQQVTLRCSSQSGHNTVSWYQQALGQGPQFIFQYYREEENGRGNFPPRFSGLQFPNYSSELNVNALELDDSALYLCASSPGSTANNSPLHFGNGTRLTVT.

The chain couples TRBV4-1 to TRBJ2-7, with TRBD2 identical over 9 bases. The CDR3 sequence is 16 residues long. Germline CDR1 and CDR2: MGHRA and YSYEKL. With V trimmed by 6 bases and J by 1 base, 10 bases remained unmatched. CDR3 in amino acids: CASSTTISGGSYEQYF. Here the CDR3 DNA reads TGCGCCAGCAGTACGACGATTAGCGGGGGATCCTACGAGCAGTACTTC.

This chain links TRBV6-5 with TRBJ1-1, with 7 bases identical to TRBD1. Germline V gene sequence: CDR1 MNHEY, CDR2 SVGAGI. The CDR3 has 11 residues. J lost 11 bases, V lost 6 bases, and 6 bases had no gene match. The CDR3 nucleotides read TGTGCCAGCAGCGAGGGGGCTAGGGCTTTCTTT. This translates into CASSEGARAFF.

This chain joins TRBV29-1 and TRBJ2-7; TRBD2 matches at 12 bases. The trim removed 1 base at V and 3 bases at J, leaving 4 bases unmatched. This CDR3 has 15 amino acids. Germline lookup yields CDR1 SQVTM and CDR2 ANQGSEA. The CDR3 here is CSVEALAGGIYEQYF. The CDR3 DNA is TGCAGCGTTGAAGCCCTAGCGGGGGGGATCTACGAGCAGTACTTC.

The chain combines TRBV5-3 with TRBJ2-2; perhaps TRBD2 as D (5 bases). TRBV5-3 is an open reading frame, and its role is uncertain. The CDR3 runs 14 residues. Deletions cut 2 bases from V and 5 bases from J, with 10 bases between. The CDR3 here is CARSLAAGTGELFF. The CDR3 DNA follows: TGTGCCAGAAGCTTAGCGGCTGGGACCGGGGAGCTGTTTTTT.

This clone has only one observation. The chain is built from TRBV18 and TRBJ2-7; a weak D match, TRBD2 (6 bases). V gave up 3 bases and J gave up 2 bases, with 14 bases separating them. This CDR3 has 15 amino acids. Germline V CDR1 and CDR2: KGHSH, LQKENI. CDR3 protein: CASSPGGTVTYEQYF. The CDR3 coding sequence is TGTGCCAGCTCACCTGGGGGGACGGTAACCTACGAGCAGTACTTC.

The chain joins TRBV5-6 to TRBJ2-3; weak D call: TRBD2 (5 bases). Between the trimmed V and J ends, which lost 4 bases and 5 bases, there was a span of 17 bases. The CDR3 consists of 15 residues. Germline V lookup: CDR1 SGHDT, CDR2 YYEEEE. This CDR3 reads CASSRGRTSGDTQYF. Here the CDR3 DNA reads TGTGCCAGCAGCCGAGGGCGGACGAGTGGAGATACGCAGTATTTT. The variable domain in full, with the rest retrieved from reference TRBV5-6 and TRBJ2-3, is DAGVTQSPTHLIKTRGQQVTLRCSPKSGHDTVSWYQQALGQGPQFIFQYYEEEERQRGNFPDRFSGHQFPNYSSELNVNALLLGDSALYLCASSRGRTSGDTQYFGPGTRLTVL.

The gene calls are TRBV2 and TRBJ2-7; maybe TRBD1 (6 bases). The CDR3 consists of 13 residues. Germline CDR1 is SNHLY and CDR2 is FYNNEI. V was trimmed by 1 base and J by 6 bases, leaving 10 bases between them. CDR3 region: CASSEVGAGEQYF. The CDR3 DNA follows: TGTGCCAGCAGTGAAGTGGGGGCTGGCGAGCAGTACTTC.

This clone appeared a single time. This rearrangement joins TRBV2 to TRBJ2-5, with 15 bases identical to TRBD2. The ends lost 7 bases at V and 5 bases at J; junction bases unmatched: 14. This CDR3 contains 18 residues. CDR1 is SNHLY and CDR2 is FYNNEI in the germline V gene. The CDR3 sequence is CASKTPGLAGGGGETQYF. In DNA form, the CDR3 reads TGTGCCAGCAAAACCCCGGGACTAGCGGGAGGTGGGGGGGAGACCCAGTACTTC.

This clone was observed once. The rearrangement uses TRBV6-1 and TRBJ2-3; D not certain. This CDR3 is 13 amino acids long. Trimming took 3 bases from V and 0 from J, leaving 4 bases between them. Germline V gives CDR1 MNHNS, CDR2 SASEGT. The CDR3 bases are TGTGCCAGCAGTGACGCCAGCACAGATACGCAGTATTTT. Translated, it gives CASSDASTDTQYF.

This rearrangement joins TRBV28 to TRBJ2-3, with 9 bases that match TRBD1. V gave up 5 bases and J gave up 2 bases; unmatched junction bases: 5. CDR1 and CDR2 from the germline V gene are MDHEN and SYDVKM. CDR3 length: 15 residues. CDR3 sequence: CASSRRDRDTDTQYF. The CDR3 nucleotides read TGTGCCAGCAGTCGCCGGGACAGGGACACAGATACGCAGTATTTT.

The chain links TRBV2 to TRBJ2-1; 7 bases fit TRBD2. Trimming removed 4 bases from V and 9 bases from J; junction bases left unmatched: 3. The CDR3 covers 12 residues. Germline-derived CDR1 and CDR2 are SNHLY and FYNNEI. CDR3 sequence (DNA): TGTGCCAGCAGTGGACTAGCAGGTGAGCAGTTCTTC. It is translated as CASSGLAGEQFF.

Note on this clone: Other DNA sequences in the same sample also yield this CDR3. V usage is TRBV30 and J usage is TRBJ2-7; weak D call: TRBD2 (6 bases). This CDR3 is 11 amino acids long. Germline V gives CDR1 GTSNPN, CDR2 SVGIG (reference sequence). V dropped 3 bases and J dropped 4 bases, with 7 bases sitting between them. The CDR3 nucleotides are TGTGCCTGGAGCGGGACTTACGAGCAGTACTTC. It yields the protein CAWSGTYEQYF.

The table lists this clone with a count of one. The chain links TRBV7-9 to TRBJ2-3; 8 bases match TRBD1. This CDR3 region has 15 residues. CDR1 and CDR2 from the germline V gene are SEHNR and FQNEAQ (reference sequence). The J segment lost 0 bases and the V segment lost 5 bases, leaving 4 bases of the junction unmatched. The CDR3 DNA reads TGTGCCAGCAGCAGCAGACAGGGGAGCACAGATACGCAGTATTTT. The encoded protein is CASSSRQGSTDTQYF.

This clone has a single count. This sequence joins TRBV6-6 and TRBJ1-3; D is undetermined. CDR3 length equals 13 residues. Germline values: CDR1 MNHNY, CDR2 SVGAGI (reference sequence). V lost 7 bases and J 1 base, leaving 8 bases between the germline ends. The CDR3 sequence is CASTGSSGNTIYF. DNA of the CDR3: TGTGCCAGCACAGGATCATCTGGAAACACCATATATTTT.

As to this clone: Within the sample, other DNA sequences also encode this same CDR3. The chain combines TRBV9 with TRBJ2-7, with 10 bases that match TRBD1. V gave up 4 bases and J gave up 4 bases; unmatched junction bases: 5. CDR1 is SGDLS and CDR2 is YYNGEE in the germline V gene. The CDR3 length is 14 residues. The CDR3 DNA is TGTGCCAGCAGCCCCCGGACAGGGGGATACGAGCAGTACTTC. The encoded protein is CASSPRTGGYEQYF.

The DNA for the CDR3 is TGTGCCAGCAGCTATAAGGGGCCGACCTCCTATAATTCACCCCTCCACTTT. Translated: CASSYKGPTSYNSPLHF. This chain connects TRBV5-6 to TRBJ1-6; D is possibly TRBD1 (5 bases). The CDR3 spans 17 residues. Trimming pared 3 bases from V and 0 bases from J, leaving 13 bases between. Germline values: CDR1 SGHDT, CDR2 YYEEEE. The variable domain in full, with the rest retrieved from reference TRBV5-6 and TRBJ1-6, is DAGVTQSPTHLIKTRGQQVTLRCSPKSGHDTVSWYQQALGQGPQFIFQYYEEEERQRGNFPDRFSGHQFPNYSSELNVNALLLGDSALYLCASSYKGPTSYNSPLHFGNGTRLTVT.

CDR3 amino acids: CASSLIGQTQYF. In nucleotides, the CDR3 is TGTGCCAGCAGTTTAATCGGGCAGACCCAGTACTTC. V gene TRBV27 combines with J gene TRBJ2-5; D is unresolved. Looked up from germline, CDR1 is MNHEY and CDR2 is SMNVEV (reference sequence). This CDR3 has 12 amino acids. V lost 2 bases, J lost 6 bases, and 7 bases lay in between.

CDR3 DNA: TGTGCCAGCAGGCCAGGGTGGGGGGACTCTGGGGCCAACGTCCTGACTTTC. This encodes CASRPGWGDSGANVLTF. The V gene is TRBV28, the J gene TRBJ2-6, with TRBD2 as a possible D gene (6 bases). Germline V gene sequence: CDR1 MDHEN, CDR2 SYDVKM. The V end lost 6 bases, the J end lost 0 bases, and 15 bases lay between the germline ends. The CDR3 runs to 17 residues.

This chain uses TRBV28 with TRBJ2-2, with D uncertain. Germline loops: CDR1 MDHEN, CDR2 SYDVKM. The CDR3 is made up of 16 amino acids. The V end was cut by 7 bases, the J end by 0 bases, with 15 bases between. CDR3 region: CASTLAGVPNTGELFF. In DNA form, the CDR3 reads TGTGCCAGCACCCTGGCAGGTGTGCCGAACACCGGGGAGCTGTTTTTT.

The chain joins TRBV10-1 to TRBJ2-7; TRBD1 agrees at 12 bases. V shed 2 bases and J 3 bases; nucleotides not matched to a gene: 11. This CDR3 has 18 amino acids. Germline CDR1 reads WNHNN; CDR2 reads SYGVQD (reference sequence). CDR3 DNA sequence: TGCGCCAGCAGTGAGACGGGACAGGGGGCGAGAAAGGGCTACGAGCAGTACTTC. It codes for CASSETGQGARKGYEQYF.

The CDR3 nucleotides are TGCGCCAGCAGTCGGCTGGGAGCAAGCACAGATACGCAGTATTTT. It encodes CASSRLGASTDTQYF. The chain is built from TRBV5-1 and TRBJ2-3, with D maybe TRBD2 (5 bases). The CDR3 is 15 amino acids. The V end lost 5 bases, the J end lost 0 bases, and 13 bases lay between the germline ends. Per germline, CDR1 SGHRS and CDR2 YFSETQ.